The T cell receptor beta chain described here comes from a study of T cells in Graves' hyperthyroidism and ophthalmopathy. General study findings and limits: Within blood appeared most thyroid clonotypes that had expanded above 0.001.

It was RNA transcripts that yielded the amplified TCR beta CDR3 regions. First-round RT-PCR targeting the TCR CDR3 was performed with the HTBI primer set. A single record per CDR3 protein comes from TCRdb applying MiXCR to the multiplex PCR reads. In the table there are more than 300,000 distinct CDR3 sequences, roughly 15% of which are singletons. Patients affected by ophthalmopathy presented a Clinical Activity Score of at least 3, a NOSPECS grade of at least 4, and disease duration below 3 months. Clinical symptoms, serum thyroxine, TRAb, thyroid ultrasound and orbital computed tomography informed diagnoses. This clonotype was detected many times. Its antigen remains unknown. Germline values: CDR1 SQVTM, CDR2 ANQGSEA. The CDR3 contains 14 residues. Trimming removed 3 bases from V and 0 bases from J; junction bases left unmatched: 4.

The TCR originated in a woman between 25 and 40 years old with Graves' ophthalmopathy. The sequencing sample was made of blood. The genes are TRBV29-1 and TRBJ2-7; TRBD2 agrees at 8 bases. DNA of the CDR3: TGCAGCGTTGATTCGGGGGGGAACTCCTACGAGCAGTACTTC. Its protein is CSVDSGGNSYEQYF.